Presented here are 28 T cell receptor beta chains from one specimen sequenced in a study of blood T cell repertoires in COVID-19. Clones were sequenced by immunoSEQ multiplex PCR, and TCRdb holds only the in-frame ones, with some missing. The sample holds roughly 40,000 clones, about four fifths seen once. Sequenced input: peripheral blood. The receptors were gathered from a human donor in a cohort sampled during active COVID-19.

This clone has only one observation. V and J are TRBV9 and TRBJ2-5; 9 nucleotides line up with TRBD2. The CDR3 length is 16 residues. V trimming: 0 bases; J trimming: 5 bases; junction bases outside the gene matches: 8. The germline V gene encodes CDR1 SGDLS and CDR2 YYNGEE. CDR3 sequence reads: CASSVGAGGPGETQYF. The CDR3 region has the DNA TGTGCCAGCAGCGTAGGTGCGGGAGGGCCGGGGGAGACCCAGTACTTC.

The rearrangement links TRBV6-5 to TRBJ2-3; TRBD2 aligns across 9 bases. Germline V gene lookup returns CDR1 MNHEY and CDR2 SVGAGI. CDR3 length: 15 amino acids. V trimming: 8 bases; J trimming: 3 bases; junction bases outside the gene matches: 9. The CDR3 sequence is CASGPPGLATDTQYF. CDR3 sequence (DNA): TGTGCCAGCGGGCCCCCGGGACTAGCAACAGATACGCAGTATTTT.

This clone was observed once. V and J are TRBV5-1 and TRBJ2-1, with D perhaps matching TRBD2 (5 bases). V lost 0 bases to trimming and J lost 7 bases, with 14 bases between them. The CDR3 has 15 amino acids. Germline V gene sequence: CDR1 SGHRS, CDR2 YFSETQ. The CDR3 DNA reads TGCGCCAGCAGCTTGGCCGGACTTCCCTTGAATGAGCAGTTCTTC. It encodes CASSLAGLPLNEQFF. Based on the CDR3 plus reference TRBV5-1 and TRBJ2-1, the full variable domain is KAGVTQTPRYLIKTRGQQVTLSCSPISGHRSVSWYQQTPGQGLQFLFEYFSETQRNKGNFPGRFSGRQFSNSRSEMNVSTLELGDSALYLCASSLAGLPLNEQFFGPGTRLTVL.

For this clone: The sample holds other DNA sequences that translate to the same CDR3. This chain uses TRBV9 with TRBJ2-7, with D maybe TRBD2 (6 bases). V gave up 0 bases and J gave up 0 bases, with 10 bases separating them. The CDR3 totals 15 residues. CDR1 is SGDLS, CDR2 YYNGEE, per germline. CDR3 residues: CASSVVPGGSYEQYF. The CDR3 bases are TGTGCCAGCAGCGTAGTACCCGGGGGCTCCTACGAGCAGTACTTC.

The chain links TRBV6-5 to TRBJ1-6, with 10 positions matching TRBD1. The CDR3 loop spans 14 amino acids. V was pared by 5 bases and J by 9 bases, with 4 bases of the junction left unmatched. Germline CDR1 reads MNHEY; CDR2 reads SVGAGI. CDR3 region: CASSPGQGLSPLHF. The CDR3 DNA reads as TGTGCCAGCAGTCCGGGACAGGGGCTTTCACCCCTCCACTTT.

V is TRBV9 and J is TRBJ1-1, with 9 bases fitting TRBD1. Germline V CDR1 and CDR2: SGDLS, YYNGEE. CDR3 length equals 15 residues. Trimming at V came to 3 bases and at J to 3 bases, leaving 6 bases not matched to a gene. This CDR3 is CASSETTGGYTEAFF. CDR3 coding DNA: TGTGCCAGCAGCGAGACGACAGGGGGTTACACTGAAGCTTTCTTT.

The chain is built from TRBV6-5 and TRBJ1-1; 9 bases agree with TRBD1. Germline V gene data show CDR1 as MNHEY and CDR2 as SVGAGI. The CDR3 covers 14 residues. Germline trimming cut 6 bases from V and 3 bases from J; bases unmatched to any gene: 5. DNA of the CDR3: TGTGCCAGCAGCAGTGGACAGGGGTACACTGAAGCTTTCTTT. Its protein product is CASSSGQGYTEAFF.

This sequence joins TRBV2 and TRBJ1-5, with 7 bases fitting TRBD1. The CDR3 extends over 15 amino acids. J was trimmed by 3 bases and V by 4 bases; bases with no gene match: 6. Germline loops: CDR1 SNHLY, CDR2 FYNNEI. CDR3 amino acids: CASSVGQVYNQPQHF. Here the CDR3 DNA reads TGTGCCAGCAGTGTCGGACAGGTATACAATCAGCCCCAGCATTTT.

The chain combines TRBV30 with TRBJ2-1, with 7 bases lining up with TRBD2. Germline V gives CDR1 GTSNPN, CDR2 SVGIG (reference sequence). Trimming at V came to 2 bases and at J to 10 bases, leaving 8 bases not matched to a gene. The CDR3 runs 13 residues. CDR3 loop: CAWSLGEGNEQFF. The CDR3 DNA follows: TGTGCCTGGAGTTTGGGGGAGGGAAACGAGCAGTTCTTC.

The J gene is TRBJ1-6, the V gene TRBV27; D remains ambiguous. Germline V gene sequence: CDR1 MNHEY, CDR2 SMNVEV (reference sequence). Trimming took 5 bases from V and 0 from J, leaving 14 bases between them. The CDR3 is 17 amino acids. The CDR3: CASSRTTWSSYNSPLHF. The CDR3 region has the DNA TGTGCCAGCAGTCGAACTACTTGGAGCTCCTATAATTCACCCCTCCACTTT.

V and J are TRBV10-3 and TRBJ1-1, with D maybe TRBD1 (5 bases). The germline V and J ends were trimmed by 0 bases and 4 bases, with 9 bases remaining between them. The CDR3 has 14 amino acids. The germline V gene has CDR1 ENHRY and CDR2 SYGVKD. In DNA, the CDR3 is TGTGCCATCAGTGAGTCGGGGGAGGGCACTGAAGCTTTCTTT. Translating gives CAISESGEGTEAFF.

The genes are TRBV28 and TRBJ2-7, with 8 bases that match TRBD2. The CDR3 has 15 amino acids. Germline V gives CDR1 MDHEN, CDR2 SYDVKM. V lost 1 base and J lost 2; bases outside the gene matches: 4. The DNA for the CDR3 is TGTGCCAGCAGTTTATTAGCGGGGCCTACCTACGAGCAGTACTTC. It codes for CASSLLAGPTYEQYF.

The V and J genes are TRBV7-8 and TRBJ2-3; no firm D call. The CDR3 runs 14 residues. The V gene's germline CDR1 is SGHVS and CDR2 FQNEAQ. Trimming stripped 5 bases from V and 4 bases from J, with 13 bases between. DNA of the CDR3: TGTGCCAGCAGCGGCAGTCAATTCGCAGATACGCAGTATTTT. Protein product: CASSGSQFADTQYF.

V usage is TRBV4-2 and J usage is TRBJ2-1; 12 bases agree with TRBD2. The CDR3 extends over 15 amino acids. Germline V gene sequence: CDR1 LGHNA, CDR2 YNFKEQ. V dropped 4 bases and J dropped 9; count of bases not matched to a gene: 7. Written as DNA, the CDR3 is TGTGCCAGCAGCCCGCGACTAGCGGGAGCTCGTGAGCAGTTCTTC. Its protein product is CASSPRLAGAREQFF.

The chain uses TRBV5-8 and TRBJ2-5, with 7 bases fitting TRBD1. From germline, CDR1 is SGHTS and CDR2 YDEGEE. Trimming removed 7 bases from V and 5 bases from J; junction bases left unmatched: 8. The CDR3 is 13 residues long. Here the CDR3 DNA reads TGTGCCAGCCGTACAACAGGGGTCGAGACCCAGTACTTC. Translated, it gives CASRTTGVETQYF.

The chain joins TRBV7-2 to TRBJ2-3; 8 bases fit TRBD1. V was clipped by 4 bases and J by 4 bases; unmatched bases: 4. CDR1 is SGHTA and CDR2 is FQGNSA in the germline V gene. The CDR3 runs 14 residues. CDR3 sequence reads: CASSSPGGADTQYF. DNA of the CDR3: TGTGCCAGCAGCTCCCCAGGGGGCGCAGATACGCAGTATTTT.

The J gene is TRBJ1-1, the V gene TRBV10-2; no firm D call. Germline V gives CDR1 WSHSY, CDR2 SAAADI. The CDR3 runs 14 residues. The V gene lost 3 bases and the J gene lost 5 bases, with 13 bases spanning the gap. CDR3 sequence: CASSEHPSLTEAFF. CDR3 in DNA: TGCGCCAGCAGTGAACACCCATCGTTGACTGAAGCTTTCTTT.

The rearrangement uses TRBV6-5 and TRBJ1-6; the match to TRBD1 covers 7 bases. Germline CDR1 and CDR2: MNHEY and SVGAGI. The V gene end was trimmed by 4 bases and the J gene end by 9 bases; junction bases not matched to a gene: 6. The length of the CDR3 is 14 residues. CDR3 sequence reads: CASSSRTGGSPLHF. In nucleotides, the CDR3 is TGTGCCAGCAGTTCCCGGACAGGTGGTTCACCCCTCCACTTT.

This chain's CDR3 is CASSELGRASYNEQFF. Here the CDR3 DNA reads TGTGCCAGCAGTGAACTCGGGAGGGCCTCCTACAATGAGCAGTTCTTC. J is TRBJ2-1 and V is TRBV2; 8 nucleotides line up with TRBD2. V lost 2 bases and J lost 0; bases outside the gene matches: 3. CDR1 is SNHLY and CDR2 is FYNNEI in the germline V gene. The CDR3 covers 16 residues.

The rearrangement uses TRBV24-1 and TRBJ1-1; D might be TRBD1 (5 bases). Trimming shortened V by 4 bases and J by 1 base, and 15 bases separated the two germline ends. The CDR3 length is 16 residues. Germline-derived CDR1 and CDR2 are KGHDR and SFDVKD. The CDR3 region has the DNA TGTGCCACCAGTGAACCCGACGGAGGGACGAACACTGAAGCTTTCTTT. As protein: CATSEPDGGTNTEAFF.

This clone is a singleton in its sample. This chain connects TRBV2 to TRBJ2-5, with D perhaps TRBD2 (6 bases). CDR1 SNHLY and CDR2 FYNNEI come from the germline V gene. This CDR3 comprises 12 residues. Trimming took off 8 bases at V and 1 base at J, with 8 bases between the two ends. CDR3 protein: CASGGIQETQYF. In DNA, the CDR3 is TGTGCCAGCGGGGGGATCCAAGAGACCCAGTACTTC.

The chain links TRBV6-5 to TRBJ2-7, with 7 bases identical to TRBD1. V lost 9 bases, J lost 3 bases, and 8 bases stayed unmatched. The CDR3 has 13 amino acids. Germline-derived CDR1 and CDR2 are MNHEY and SVGAGI. The CDR3 is CASRQGQNYEQYF. The CDR3 region has the DNA TGTGCCAGTAGACAGGGCCAAAACTACGAGCAGTACTTC.

The genes are TRBV15 and TRBJ2-3; D remains unclear. The ends were cut back, 0 bases at V and 0 bases at J, with 7 bases in the middle. The germline CDR1 and CDR2 sequences are LNHNV and YYDKDF (reference sequence). CDR3 length: 15 amino acids. The CDR3 nucleotides are TGTGCCACCAGCAGAGATGAGGCTAGCACAGATACGCAGTATTTT. This translates into CATSRDEASTDTQYF.

This chain links TRBV19 with TRBJ2-1, with 7 bases that match TRBD1. The germline V gene encodes CDR1 LNHDA and CDR2 SQIVND (reference sequence). The trim removed 4 bases at V and 2 bases at J, leaving 5 bases unmatched. The CDR3 length is 15 residues. CDR3 bases: TGTGCCAGTAGTAGTGACAGGGCAACCTACAATGAGCAGTTCTTC. Protein product: CASSSDRATYNEQFF.

The gene calls are TRBV6-5 and TRBJ1-2, with D tentatively TRBD1 (6 bases). CDR1 and CDR2 (germline): MNHEY, SVGAGI. CDR3 size: 12 residues. Trimming pared 7 bases from V and 4 bases from J, leaving 10 bases between. The CDR3: CASMGTSYGYTF. CDR3 in DNA: TGTGCCAGCATGGGGACATCCTATGGCTACACCTTC.

Only a few counts were recorded for this clone. The chain links TRBV4-1 to TRBJ1-1, with TRBD1 as a possible D gene (5 bases). Trimming took off 0 bases at V and 4 bases at J, with 9 bases between the two ends. The CDR3 runs to 14 residues. CDR1 and CDR2 (germline): MGHRA, YSYEKL. Here the CDR3 DNA reads TGCGCCAGCAGCCAAGATTTCGGGGGCACTGAAGCTTTCTTT. Translation gives CASSQDFGGTEAFF.

This clone was observed a few times. CDR3 in amino acids: CASSQNQVETQYF. CDR3 sequence (DNA): TGTGCCAGCAGCCAAAATCAGGTTGAGACCCAGTACTTC. V and J are TRBV14 and TRBJ2-5; D unresolved. CDR1 and CDR2 (germline): SGHDN, FVKESK. CDR3 length: 13 amino acids. The V gene lost 2 bases and the J gene lost 5 bases, with 9 bases spanning the gap.

The chain joins TRBV7-2 to TRBJ1-1, with 7 bases aligning to TRBD1. With 5 bases clipped from V and 2 bases from J, the junction kept 11 bases outside the gene matches. The CDR3 has 16 residues. Germline loops: CDR1 SGHTA, CDR2 FQGNSA. The CDR3 DNA sequence: TGTGCCAGCAGCCCGACTGCCGGGACAGCAAACACTGAAGCTTTCTTT. It translates to CASSPTAGTANTEAFF.